This T cell receptor (beta chain) is from a study of blood T cell repertoires in COVID-19. Turning to the study itself: COVID-19 samples collected from the United States, Italy and Spain covered acute and convalescent phases. T cells, B-cell-depleted T cells, or PBMCs supplied cDNA or gDNA.

Germline values: CDR1 SGHVS, CDR2 FQNEAQ. The CDR3 has 16 residues. V shed 1 base and J 1 base; nucleotides not matched to a gene: 2. In the source study's methods: Estimation of nucleated cell counts relied on the amplification of reference gene primers. The assay was immunoSEQ multiplex PCR, and TCRdb's table has in-frame clones only and misses some. The V and J calls and the clone size are those of that table, but D and trimming were determined from the DNA. The sample consists of more than 100,000 clones, 55% to 75% of them appearing once. The sample was peripheral blood. J is TRBJ2-2 and V is TRBV7-8; 8 positions agree with TRBD1. This clonotype originated in a human donor with acute or convalescent COVID-19. The donor label of this sample is uncertain. The CDR3 protein is CASSLGGQGNTGELFF. CDR3 DNA sequence: TGTGCCAGCAGCTTAGGTGGACAGGGGAACACCGGGGAGCTGTTTTTT.